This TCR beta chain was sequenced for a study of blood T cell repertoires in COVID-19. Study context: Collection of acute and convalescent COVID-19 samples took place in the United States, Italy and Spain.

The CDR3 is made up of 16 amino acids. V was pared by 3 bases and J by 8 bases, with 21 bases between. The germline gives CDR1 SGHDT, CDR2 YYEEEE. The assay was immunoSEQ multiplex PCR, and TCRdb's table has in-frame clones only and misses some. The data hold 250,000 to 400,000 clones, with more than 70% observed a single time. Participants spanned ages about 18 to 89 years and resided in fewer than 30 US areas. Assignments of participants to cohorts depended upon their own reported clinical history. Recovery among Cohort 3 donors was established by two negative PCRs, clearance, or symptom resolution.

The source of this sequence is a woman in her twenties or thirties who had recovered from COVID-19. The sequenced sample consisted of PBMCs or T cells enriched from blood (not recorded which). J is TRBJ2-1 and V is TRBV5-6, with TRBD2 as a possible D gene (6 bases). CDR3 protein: CASSSRDSLILDEQFF. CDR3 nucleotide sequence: TGTGCCAGCAGCTCCCGGGACTCCCTTATCTTGGATGAGCAGTTCTTC.